This record covers a single TCR beta chain. What it recognizes is unknown. This sample was taken from a study of shared clonotypes between healthy human individuals. The V end was cut by 6 bases, the J end by 2 bases, with 15 bases between. The CDR3 has 15 residues. Per germline, CDR1 MDHEN and CDR2 SYDVKM. General observations from the study: In contrast to clonotypes shared by all four donors, non-shared clonotypes had lower generation probabilities. Sampling covered blood only; tissue repertoires likely differ.

Healthy HIV-negative adults with no recent acute infections or vaccinations were recruited as donors. All of the donors resided in Nashville, Tennessee, and each was a Caucasian adult. The method was immunoSEQ multiplex PCR; TCRdb's version includes in-frame clones alone and lacks a portion of them. Of fewer than 1.6 million clones listed, just under 99% are singletons. The clonotype comes from a man aged 25 to 40 in good health. The specimen sequenced was naive CD4+ T cells sorted from blood. Subset noted: CD45RA+ positively selected. This chain joins TRBV28 and TRBJ2-3; either TRBD1 or TRBD2 may fit D (7 bases each). The CDR3 DNA reads as TGTGCCAGCAGCAGGGGGGGGCAGGCCACAGATACGCAGTATTTT. It specifies CASSRGGQATDTQYF.